The clone carrying this T cell receptor (beta chain) was counted ten times or more. The record originates from a study of shared clonotypes between healthy human individuals. TCRdb's table, derived via immunoSEQ multiplex PCR, lists solely in-frame clones and lacks some. The repertoire has over a million clones, 65% to 75% of them found once; the top ten carry roughly 1.5%. CDR3 length: 15 amino acids. V shed 8 bases and J shed 3 bases, with 20 bases lying between them. Per the germline V gene, CDR1 is SQVTM and CDR2 is ANQGSEA. Nashville, Tennessee was home to all donors, who were Caucasian adults. Splitting the CD4+ cells yielded a CD45RA+ naive subset and a CD45RA-negative memory subset.

This chain joins TRBV29-1 and TRBJ2-4, with D possibly being TRBD2 (5 bases). Material for sequencing was memory CD4+ T cells sorted from blood. Subset: CD45RA-negative fraction. This clonotype originated in a man in his late teens or twenties in good health. The CDR3 spells CSPRGINGVKNIQYF. The DNA of the CDR3 is TGCAGCCCACGAGGGATTAATGGGGTCAAAAACATTCAGTACTTC.